This T cell receptor beta chain came from a study of Graves' ophthalmopathy and Graves' hyperthyroidism. Moderate-to-severe activity, CAS ≥3, NOSPECS ≥4 and duration under 3 months were recorded for donors with ophthalmopathy. Clinical symptoms, serum thyroxine, TRAb, thyroid ultrasound and orbital computed tomography formed the basis of diagnosis. The CDR3 covers 13 residues. V lost 1 base to trimming and J lost 7 bases, with 10 bases between them. This clonotype came up a few times. RNA served as the template for amplifying TCR beta CDR3 regions. An initial RT-PCR round employing HTBI primers preceded a second-round multiplex PCR. TCRdb reanalysed the multiplex PCR reads using MiXCR and keeps one entry per CDR3 protein. In the table there are about 220,000 distinct CDR3 sequences, 20% to 25% of which are singletons.

J is TRBJ1-1 and V is TRBV12-3 or TRBV12-4; possible D gene TRBD1, 6 bases. The sequence came from a woman in her forties or fifties with Graves' ophthalmopathy. The sequencing input was peripheral blood. The DNA for the CDR3 is TGTGCCAGCAGTTTAGGGGGGGCCATTGAAGCTTTCTTT. Protein: CASSLGGAIEAFF.